This paragraph reports one T cell receptor beta chain. This sample is part of a study of beta chain features in type 1 diabetes. The CDR3 extends over 15 amino acids. CDR1 is SGHNT and CDR2 is YENEEA in the germline V gene. Germline trimming cut 5 bases from V and 7 bases from J; bases unmatched to any gene: 9. Since all of the isolated RNA was reverse transcribed, expressed TCRB transcripts were what got sequenced. The data were produced by immunoSEQ multiplex PCR, yet TCRdb's version contains in-frame clones alone and is incomplete. This sample has some 150,000 clones, with nearly 50% found just once.

The sequence was collected from a man between 18 and 35 years old in good health. The chain links TRBV11-3 to TRBJ2-2; 8 nucleotides agree with TRBD2. Sequences were obtained from Tregs from blood. The CDR3, as DNA: TGTGCCAGCAGCATCGCCCGGGGGGGGATCGGGGAGCTGTTTTTT. It translates to CASSIARGGIGELFF.